This entry concerns a single TCR beta chain. Germline-derived CDR1 and CDR2 are SGDLS and YYNGEE. V was cut by 3 bases and J by 7 bases, with 17 bases left in between. CDR3 length: 15 amino acids. The data stem from a study of shared clonotypes between healthy human individuals. Sequencing used immunoSEQ multiplex PCR; TCRdb keeps in-frame clones, though not all of them. The sample consists of around 1,900,000 clones, about 94% of them appearing once. CD8 cells regarded as naive lacked CD45RO, were positively chosen for CCR7, and omitted terminally differentiated effector memory CD45RA+ cells. Those who donated were healthy HIV-negative adults, with no recent acute infections or vaccinations reported.

The sample comprised naive CD8+ T cells from PBMCs. The sequence was obtained from a man aged 18-30 years in good health. Some clones in this sample may be carry-over from other donors' samples. The gene calls are TRBV9 and TRBJ2-1, with a tentative D call TRBD1 (5 bases). This CDR3 reads CASSESGHGGNEQFF. In nucleotides, the CDR3 is TGTGCCAGCAGCGAGTCCGGACATGGTGGAAATGAGCAGTTCTTC.